This T cell receptor (beta chain) was obtained from a study of T-cell reconstitution after alpha-beta-depleted transplantation in children. This sample's TCRbeta library carried unique molecular identifier barcodes. One entry per CDR3 protein results from TCRdb running MiXCR on the PCR reads. Of about 500,000 distinct CDR3 sequences listed, about 30% are singletons. The CDR3 covers 14 residues. From germline, CDR1 is MNHEY and CDR2 SVGAGI. V lost 4 bases and J 4 bases, leaving 11 bases between the germline ends. This clonotype was obtained from a human donor who donated a stem cell graft to a child with aplastic anemia. The sample in question was PBMCs from the stem cell graft donor, obtained from the stem cell graft. The rearrangement uses TRBV6-5 and TRBJ1-3; D might be TRBD1 (5 bases). The CDR3 sequence: CASSFGREGNTIYF. In DNA, the CDR3 is TGTGCCAGCAGTTTCGGCAGGGAGGGAAACACCATATATTTT.